This is a list of T cell receptor beta chains from one sample in a study of immune evolution from preneoplasia to lung adenocarcinoma. Sequencing was performed with immunoSEQ multiplex PCR; in TCRdb, only in-frame clones are kept and a portion is missing. The sample gives 3,800 or so clones, more than 65% of which show up once; roughly a tenth is in the top ten. The sequenced sample consisted of FFPE adjacent normal lung tissue. These TCRs come from a person aged 55 to 79 with lung adenocarcinoma. The CDR3 runs from the conserved cysteine through the conserved F or W. Size tells how often a clone was seen (once, few, many) or the class of an expanded clone, and some rows leave it out.

clone_size	j_call	v_call	cdr3_aa
few	TRBJ2-7	TRBV6-6	CASSWGQGSLHEQYF
.	TRBJ2-2	TRBV7-3	CASGTGQTDTGELFF
.	TRBJ2-6	TRBV6-4	CASSRDGIGPGANVLTF
.	TRBJ1-6	TRBV25-1	CASSEDTGYVSPLHF
few	TRBJ2-1	TRBV10-3	CAISELGQGGEQFF
.	TRBJ1-2	TRBV19	CASSINRWDYGYTF
.	TRBJ1-2	TRBV30	CAWSRAGTGYTF
.	TRBJ1-4	TRBV6-1	CASSPRDRVREKLFF
.	TRBJ1-3	TRBV10-3	CAISQGSGNTIYF
.	TRBJ1-1	TRBV28	CASSYTGRNTEAFF
.	TRBJ2-7	TRBV28	CASKRAGATYEQYF